This TCR beta chain was recorded in a study of shared clonotypes between healthy human individuals. The CDR3 consists of 17 residues. Germline lookup yields CDR1 SGHRS and CDR2 YFSETQ. Trimming cost V 1 base and J 1 base; bases outside gene matches: 3. Profiled with immunoSEQ multiplex PCR; TCRdb holds only in-frame clones, not every one. Of about a million clones detected, under 80% appear once; the ten largest clones hold approximately 1.5%. The V and J genes are TRBV5-1 and TRBJ2-7; 15 bases align to TRBD2. The source is a young man in good health. Sequenced material: memory CD4+ T cells sorted from blood. Subset meaning: CD45RA-negative fraction. CDR3 in amino acids: CASSLLGLAGGSYEQYF. For the CDR3, the DNA is TGCGCCAGCAGCTTGTTGGGACTAGCGGGAGGTTCCTACGAGCAGTACTTC.